The rows below give T cell receptor beta chains drawn from one sample of a study of human T cells and chemical hapten exposure. TCRdb fed the RACE reads into MiXCR, producing one record per CDR3 protein. The repertoire consists of about 71,000 distinct CDR3 sequences, with roughly 11% occurring once and the leading ten covering roughly 1.5%. The starting material was whole blood, obtained in connection with sensitization to the hapten diphenylcyclopropenone (DPC). The receptors were sampled from a woman aged 45-65 years with alopecia areata. Some clones in this sample may be carry-over from other donors' samples. Both conserved end residues are part of each CDR3. The order of the fields is V gene, clone size, D gene, J gene, CDR3 DNA, CDR3 protein. D genes are given only for firm matches. Size tells how often a clone was seen (once, few, many) or the class of an expanded clone, and some rows leave it out.

V gene: TRBV7-9; clone size: many; D gene: NA; J gene: TRBJ1-1; CDR3 DNA: TGTGCCAGCAGACGGGAAGACACTGAAGCTTTCTTT; CDR3 protein: CASRREDTEAFF
V gene: TRBV7-9; clone size: many; D gene: NA; J gene: TRBJ1-6; CDR3 DNA: TGTGCCAGCAGCTCGGGGGGCGCAGGGGCTAATTCACCCCTCCACTTT; CDR3 protein: CASSSGGAGANSPLHF
V gene: TRBV7-9; clone size: NA; D gene: TRBD1; J gene: TRBJ1-3; CDR3 DNA: TGTGCCAGCAGCTCCACAGGGGAGTCAAGAAACACCATATATTTT; CDR3 protein: CASSSTGESRNTIYF
V gene: TRBV20-1; clone size: many; D gene: NA; J gene: TRBJ2-7; CDR3 DNA: TGCAGTGCTAGGAGGAGGGACTCCTACGAGCAGTACTTC; CDR3 protein: CSARRRDSYEQYF
V gene: TRBV7-2; clone size: NA; D gene: NA; J gene: TRBJ2-1; CDR3 DNA: TGTGCCAGCAGACTTCACGGGTCAAGCAATGAGCAGTTCTTC; CDR3 protein: CASRLHGSSNEQFF
V gene: TRBV25-1; clone size: few; D gene: TRBD2; J gene: TRBJ2-7; CDR3 DNA: TGTGCCTCAGCGGGGGATCGGGTCGAGCAGTACTTC; CDR3 protein: CASAGDRVEQYF
V gene: TRBV28; clone size: NA; D gene: TRBD1; J gene: TRBJ1-4; CDR3 DNA: TGTGCCACCCAGGGGGCCTTTTTGTCAGTTAATGAAAAACTGTTTTTT; CDR3 protein: CATQGAFLSVNEKLFF
V gene: TRBV29-1; clone size: NA; D gene: TRBD2; J gene: TRBJ2-1; CDR3 DNA: TGCACCGGACTAGTCTACAATGAGCAGTTCTTC; CDR3 protein: CTGLVYNEQFF
V gene: TRBV28; clone size: NA; D gene: NA; J gene: TRBJ1-1; CDR3 DNA: TGTGCCAGCAGGCGGGAGGGGGTGCCGAACACTGAAGCTTTCTTT; CDR3 protein: CASRREGVPNTEAFF
V gene: TRBV7-6; clone size: many; D gene: TRBD2; J gene: TRBJ2-2; CDR3 DNA: TGTGCCAGCAGCTCTACTTATAGCGGGGGGGCCACCGGGGAGCTGTTTTTT; CDR3 protein: CASSSTYSGGATGELFF
V gene: TRBV5-6; clone size: few; D gene: TRBD1; J gene: TRBJ2-1; CDR3 DNA: TGTGCCAGCAGCTTGGGACGGACAGGGTTAGATGAGCAGTTCTTC; CDR3 protein: CASSLGRTGLDEQFF
V gene: TRBV29-1; clone size: many; D gene: TRBD1; J gene: TRBJ2-1; CDR3 DNA: TGCAGCGTTGACGCGGGGGACAGGGGACCAGATGAGCAGTTCTTC; CDR3 protein: CSVDAGDRGPDEQFF
V gene: TRBV5-4; clone size: NA; D gene: TRBD1; J gene: TRBJ1-4; CDR3 DNA: TGTGCCAGCAGTCTCCAGGGGGGAGTTGAAAAACTGTTTTTT; CDR3 protein: CASSLQGGVEKLFF
V gene: TRBV18; clone size: few; D gene: TRBD2; J gene: TRBJ2-5; CDR3 DNA: TGTGCCAGCTCACCGACTAGCGTCAAGCGGGAGACTCGCGAGACCCAGTACTTC; CDR3 protein: CASSPTSVKRETRETQYF
V gene: TRBV4-1; clone size: NA; D gene: NA; J gene: TRBJ1-5; CDR3 DNA: TGCGCCAGCAGCCAACTTGACATGGGGTTCGTGCGTAATCAGCCCCAGCGTTTT; CDR3 protein: CASSQLDMGFVRNQPQRF
V gene: TRBV29-1; clone size: many; D gene: NA; J gene: TRBJ1-1; CDR3 DNA: TGCAGCGTTGACCGGCAGGGCACTGAAGCTTTCTTT; CDR3 protein: CSVDRQGTEAFF
V gene: TRBV28; clone size: few; D gene: NA; J gene: TRBJ2-7; CDR3 DNA: TGTGCCAGCAGACCCGCCGGGATGAACTACGAGCAGTACTTC; CDR3 protein: CASRPAGMNYEQYF
V gene: TRBV7-8; clone size: NA; D gene: TRBD1; J gene: TRBJ1-4; CDR3 DNA: TGTGCCAGCAGCTTAAGAGGGGGCAGAAAGGAAAAACTGTTTTTT; CDR3 protein: CASSLRGGRKEKLFF
V gene: TRBV12-3/TRBV12-4; clone size: few; D gene: NA; J gene: TRBJ1-5; CDR3 DNA: TGTGCCAGCATCCCTTCGACAGGCGGCAATCAGCCCCAGCATTTT; CDR3 protein: CASIPSTGGNQPQHF
V gene: TRBV12-3/TRBV12-4; clone size: many; D gene: TRBD1; J gene: TRBJ2-1; CDR3 DNA: TGTGCCAGCACGGGACAGGGGGGGAATGAGCAGTTCTTC; CDR3 protein: CASTGQGGNEQFF
V gene: TRBV7-2; clone size: few; D gene: TRBD1; J gene: TRBJ1-6; CDR3 DNA: TGTGCCAGCAGCTCACGACAGGGGGCGAATTCACCCCTCCACTTT; CDR3 protein: CASSSRQGANSPLHF
V gene: TRBV20-1; clone size: many; D gene: TRBD2; J gene: TRBJ2-3; CDR3 DNA: TGCAGTGCTACCTCGACTAGCAGGAGCACAGATACGCAGTATTTT; CDR3 protein: CSATSTSRSTDTQYF
V gene: TRBV12-3/TRBV12-4; clone size: NA; D gene: NA; J gene: TRBJ1-2; CDR3 DNA: TGTGCCACCCGAGGACGGGACACCTACTATGGCTACACCTTC; CDR3 protein: CATRGRDTYYGYTF
V gene: TRBV27; clone size: few; D gene: NA; J gene: TRBJ1-4; CDR3 DNA: TGTGCCAGCAGGTCCGTCAATGAAAAACTGTTTTTT; CDR3 protein: CASRSVNEKLFF
V gene: TRBV15; clone size: few; D gene: TRBD1; J gene: TRBJ2-7; CDR3 DNA: TGTGCCACCAGCAGCCGGGACAGGGACACCTACGAGCAGTACTTC; CDR3 protein: CATSSRDRDTYEQYF
V gene: TRBV19; clone size: NA; D gene: TRBD1; J gene: TRBJ2-1; CDR3 DNA: TGTGCCAGTAGTAAGGGTCGGGAAGGGGGCGTACAAAAGAACAATGAGCAGTTCTTC; CDR3 protein: CASSKGREGGVQKNNEQFF
V gene: TRBV5-4; clone size: many; D gene: NA; J gene: TRBJ1-1; CDR3 DNA: TGTGCCAGCAGCTCCGGACAGCGGAGGCTCATGAACACTGAAGCTTTCTTT; CDR3 protein: CASSSGQRRLMNTEAFF
V gene: TRBV15; clone size: few; D gene: NA; J gene: TRBJ1-1; CDR3 DNA: TGTGCCACCAGCAGAGGAAGGGGAAGAGGGGCAACTTTCTTT; CDR3 protein: CATSRGRGRGATFF
V gene: TRBV5-1; clone size: NA; D gene: NA; J gene: TRBJ1-5; CDR3 DNA: TGCGGCCAAGCTTGGTATACAGGGTTTTACAGCAATCAGCCCCAGCATTTT; CDR3 protein: CGQAWYTGFYSNQPQHF
V gene: TRBV12-3/TRBV12-4; clone size: many; D gene: NA; J gene: TRBJ1-5; CDR3 DNA: TGTGCCAGCAGGAAGACCGGGCAGACCAATCAGCCCCAGCATTTT; CDR3 protein: CASRKTGQTNQPQHF
V gene: TRBV29-1; clone size: NA; D gene: NA; J gene: TRBJ2-2; CDR3 DNA: TGCAGCGCCCCGGGTCCGGGGGAGCTGTTTTTT; CDR3 protein: CSAPGPGELFF
V gene: TRBV10-1; clone size: many; D gene: TRBD2; J gene: TRBJ2-7; CDR3 DNA: TGCGCCAGCAGTGGGACTAGCGGGGCCTACGAGCAGTACTTC; CDR3 protein: CASSGTSGAYEQYF
V gene: TRBV18; clone size: many; D gene: TRBD1; J gene: TRBJ2-3; CDR3 DNA: TGTGCCAGCTCCTATCACAGGGGGTGTACAGATACGCAGTATTTT; CDR3 protein: CASSYHRGCTDTQYF
V gene: TRBV12-3/TRBV12-4; clone size: few; D gene: NA; J gene: TRBJ1-6; CDR3 DNA: TGTGCCAGCAGTCAACCTCATAAGCATTCACCCCTCCACTTT; CDR3 protein: CASSQPHKHSPLHF
V gene: TRBV2; clone size: many; D gene: NA; J gene: TRBJ2-7; CDR3 DNA: TGTGCCAGCAGGGGGGACGGCGGGCAGTACTTC; CDR3 protein: CASRGDGGQYF
V gene: TRBV20-1; clone size: few; D gene: NA; J gene: TRBJ2-3; CDR3 DNA: TGCAGTGCACCCCCGGGGGCGACAGATACGCAGTATTTT; CDR3 protein: CSAPPGATDTQYF
V gene: TRBV6-6; clone size: NA; D gene: NA; J gene: TRBJ2-3; CDR3 DNA: TGTGCCAGCAGTTACTCGAGAGGAGGCGGGCACACAGATACGCAGTATTTT; CDR3 protein: CASSYSRGGGHTDTQYF
V gene: TRBV3-1; clone size: few; D gene: TRBD1; J gene: TRBJ2-6; CDR3 DNA: TGTGCCAGCAGCCCTAGGACAGGATACTCTGGGGCCAACGTCCTGACTTTC; CDR3 protein: CASSPRTGYSGANVLTF
V gene: TRBV28; clone size: many; D gene: TRBD2; J gene: TRBJ2-1; CDR3 DNA: TGTGCCAGCAGTCCTACTAGCGGGGGGGCCTCCTACAATGAGCAGTTCTTC; CDR3 protein: CASSPTSGGASYNEQFF
V gene: TRBV18; clone size: many; D gene: NA; J gene: TRBJ2-7; CDR3 DNA: TGTGCCAGCTCACCACGCGGGACAGTCTCCTACGAGCAGTACTTC; CDR3 protein: CASSPRGTVSYEQYF
V gene: TRBV9; clone size: many; D gene: TRBD1; J gene: TRBJ2-7; CDR3 DNA: TGTGCCAGCAGCGTAGCTCTGGGACAGGGAGGCGAGCAGTACTTC; CDR3 protein: CASSVALGQGGEQYF
V gene: TRBV6-5; clone size: NA; D gene: NA; J gene: TRBJ1-1; CDR3 DNA: TGTGCCAGCAGCCATATCCGACCCATGACAGACACTGAAGCTTTCTTT; CDR3 protein: CASSHIRPMTDTEAFF
V gene: TRBV2; clone size: NA; D gene: NA; J gene: TRBJ2-6; CDR3 DNA: TGTGCCAGCAGTAGGGTAGGGGCTCCCACTGGGGCCAACGTCCTGACTTTC; CDR3 protein: CASSRVGAPTGANVLTF
V gene: TRBV10-3; clone size: NA; D gene: NA; J gene: TRBJ1-1; CDR3 DNA: TGTGCCATCAGAAATCAGGGGAACACTGAAGCTTTCTTT; CDR3 protein: CAIRNQGNTEAFF